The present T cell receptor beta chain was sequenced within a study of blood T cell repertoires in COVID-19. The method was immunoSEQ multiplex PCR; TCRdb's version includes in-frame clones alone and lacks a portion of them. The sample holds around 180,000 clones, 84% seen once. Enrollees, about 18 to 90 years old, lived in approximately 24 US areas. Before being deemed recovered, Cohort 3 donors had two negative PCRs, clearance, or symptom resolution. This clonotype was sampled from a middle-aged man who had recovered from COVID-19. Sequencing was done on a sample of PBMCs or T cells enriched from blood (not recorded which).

The CDR3 sequence is CASSLAVPYEKLFF. CDR3 DNA sequence: TGTGCCAGCAGTTTGGCCGTCCCGTATGAAAAACTGTTTTTT. The gene calls are TRBV27 and TRBJ1-4; D not resolved. Per germline, CDR1 MNHEY and CDR2 SMNVEV (reference sequence). Between the trimmed V and J ends, which lost 3 bases and 6 bases, there was a span of 11 bases. CDR3 length: 14 amino acids.